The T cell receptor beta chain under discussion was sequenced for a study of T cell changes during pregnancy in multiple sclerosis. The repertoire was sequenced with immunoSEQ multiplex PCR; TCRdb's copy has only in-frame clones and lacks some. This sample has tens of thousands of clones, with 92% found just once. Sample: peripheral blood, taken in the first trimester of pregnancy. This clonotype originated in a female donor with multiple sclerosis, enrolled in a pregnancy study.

DNA of the CDR3: TGTGCCAGCAGGGATACAGGGGGACAGCCCCAGCATTTT. Encoded protein: CASRDTGGQPQHF. The chain combines TRBV6-1 with TRBJ1-5, with 8 bases fitting TRBD1. The CDR3 consists of 13 residues. J lost 7 bases, V lost 6 bases, and 5 bases had no gene match. Germline loops: CDR1 MNHNS, CDR2 SASEGT.